This T cell receptor beta chain was sequenced during a study of blood T cell repertoires in COVID-19. This clone was detected only once. Other DNA sequences in this sample translate to the same CDR3. The CDR3 runs to 13 residues. The V gene's germline CDR1 is SGHRS and CDR2 YFSETQ. Trimming left V 0 bases short and J 2 bases short, with 5 bases between. Per the authors' pipeline: Reference gene primer amplification gave nucleated cell count estimates. Libraries were prepared by immunoSEQ multiplex PCR; TCRdb keeps only in-frame clonotypes and omits some of them. V and J calls and clone size are as listed in that table; D and trimming were resolved from the DNA. The sample lists about 190,000 clones; around 80% were seen once.

This receptor was obtained from a woman of 80 years or more with active or convalescent COVID-19. Sample: peripheral blood. The V call is TRBV5-1, the J call TRBJ1-2; D is uncertain. CDR3 residues: CASSLGGNYGYTF. CDR3 nucleotide sequence: TGCGCCAGCAGCTTGGGAGGGAACTATGGCTACACCTTC.